The entry below gives a single TCR beta chain sequence along with its context. The antigen this receptor binds is unknown. Within one base of it there is no much larger clone, and no base qualities were kept. Systemically healthy Caucasian individuals from Russia, 39 in total and aged roughly 6 to 100 years, were included as donors. Each donor gave ten milliliters of peripheral blood, collected into EDTA-treated Vacutainer tubes. Ficoll-Paque density-gradient centrifugation was used to isolate PBMCs, with at least 6.5 million per sample. Total RNA, at least 5 micrograms per sample, was extracted from PBMCs with Trizol reagent. Naive CD45RAhigh/CD27high T cell percentages were measured by flow cytometry on a PBMC aliquot from every donor. The method behind the library was 5' RACE. TCRdb names Illumina HiSeq 2500 as the instrument used. A second roughly 6 to 11 cycle PCR used a sample-barcoded 5' primer and a J-beta primer mix. Each TCR beta cDNA molecule received a unique molecular identifier from a template-switch 5' adaptor carrying 12 random nucleotides. At least 3 million CDR3-containing paired-end reads were obtained from each sample. All of the RNA was converted into first-strand cDNA using the Mint cDNA synthesis kit, with a TRBC-specific oligonucleotide serving as the primer. Following uracil-DNA glycosylase treatment, all cDNA underwent a first 18-cycle PCR with the universal primers M1SS and BC2_uni_R. From the authors' description of their analysis: For normalization, 1 million high-quality reads were randomly selected from each sample, with every read carrying a distinct molecular identifier. Instead of being binned into consensus sequences, reads with shared molecular identifiers were discarded. MiTCR, set to a Q25 quality threshold and the strictest error-elimination algorithm, was used for CDR3 identification, clonotype clustering and error correction. Lower-bound total TCR beta diversity was estimated with a nonparametric unseen species model using Euler transformation. The raw public reads went through TCRdb reprocessing: fastp at Q25, MiXCR clone calling, in-frame beta chains kept. Each CDR3 protein gets just one entry, which takes the most common genes and DNA from the rows behind it. TCRdb's processing, not the authors', yielded these V and J calls. This sample has nearly 1 million distinct CDR3 sequences in its table, and roughly 47% of those were observed once. Together, the top ten hold about a fifth of the sample.

V is pruned by 8 bases and J by 6 bases, leaving 6 bases of the junction without a gene match. Taken from cysteine to phenylalanine, the CDR3 has 14 residues. Only the CDR3 DNA is retained, 42 bases long and in frame from the first base. CDR1 and CDR2 are read off the germline V gene as SNHLY and FYNNEI. This sample is drawn from a study of blood T cells in healthy people across ages (dated by TCRdb to 2013 to 2016). At the level of the whole study: In model experiments, template switching captured roughly one uniquely barcoded TCR beta cDNA molecule for every two T cells. Four age groups were formed from the donors: young (average roughly 15 years), middle-aged (less than 40), aged (more than 55) and long-lived (around 80). Using the same blood draw, the study looked at two additional independent replicas of 1 million unique cDNA reads for two donors, one aged 18 to 30 and the other aged 80 or older. Age-related changes in TCR beta repertoire diversity were measured in the study by deep sequencing normalized with unique cDNA molecular identifiers. To avoid experimental bias, donors of different ages were spread randomly across the sequencing lanes. The paper as a whole reports these results and caveats: As age increased, observed TCR beta diversity per million T cells dropped in a roughly linear way, and a significant reduction was already evident by age 40. Observed TCR beta diversity correlated strongly with the percentage of naive T cells measured by flow cytometry. Compared with the aged group, more naive CD4+ T cells, fewer expanded clones and increased TCR diversity were shown by the long-lived group, suggesting age selection. Because donor CMV infection status was unknown, age-related changes in expanded clonotypes were potentially confounded. Estimates of total diversity based on one million sequenced T cells were considered lower bounds and underestimates. Conclusive comparison of naive and antigen-experienced compartments was prevented by the profiling of bulk unsorted PBMCs.

This chain is built from TRBV2 and TRBJ1-5; TRBD1 matches 11 bases in the middle. The receptor was derived from a woman aged 60-70 years in good health. The sequenced sample was blood. The CDR3: CASRPDRGRQPQHF. The DNA sequence is TGTGCCAGCCGTCCGGACAGGGGGCGTCAGCCCCAGCATTTT.